This T cell receptor (beta chain) was identified during a study of spatial heterogeneity in lung cancer. For the study at large: Sequences of the beta chain were consistently detected in greater numbers than alpha-chain sequences. Whole-study findings and limits: The appearance of ubiquitous expanded tumor TCRs in blood was greater at resection than follow-up.

Trimming removed 0 bases from V and 6 bases from J, with 20 bases in between. CDR3 length: 17 residues. From germline, CDR1 is MNHNY and CDR2 SVGAGI (reference sequence). In this sample, this clonotype turned up many times. The antigen is undetermined. The time point is: sample taken at primary tumor resection. The study sequenced unsorted whole RNA from tumor, nontumor lung or frozen PBMC. In TCRdb, the 5' RACE reads were re-called with MiXCR into one record per CDR3 protein. The repertoire has 20,000 to 25,000 distinct CDR3 sequences, about 3% of them found once; the top ten carry 25% to 30%. The origin of this receptor is a female donor with early-stage non-small cell lung cancer. The rearrangement links TRBV6-6 to TRBJ1-2; weak D call: TRBD1 (6 bases). The sequencing used PBMCs, collected at surgery. CDR3 region: CASSYSISGSGEDGYTF. The CDR3 region has the DNA TGTGCCAGCAGTTACTCGATTTCGGGCTCAGGGGAGGATGGCTACACCTTC.